The following is a T cell receptor (beta chain) sequence with its context. This clone showed up just a few times. It lacks a known antigen. The input lacks base qualities; no much larger clone sits a single base away. The Quick-DNA Microprep Kit was used to extract genomic DNA from the sorted cells. Amplification of TCRbeta DNA was done with the immunoSEQ hsTCRbeta kit, following the protocol from the manufacturer. An Illumina MiSeq instrument was used to sequence the TCRbeta libraries. In the source study's methods: Once out-of-frame sequences had been removed, more than 2 million distinct TCRbeta sequences were left, which works out to an average of about 66,813 per individual. Each individual was scored according to the count of over 150 previously reported CMV-associated TCRbeta sequences and the total productive distinct TCRbeta count. A beta-binomial model was reimplemented in Python, and scikit-learn random forests with default parameters were trained on data from the US cohort. Classifier performance on the Belgian cohort was summarized as median AUC with percentile confidence intervals calculated over 10,000 bootstrap iterations. Held by TCRdb, this immuneACCESS table contains in-frame sequences only and omits some clones. Under half of the omission traces to an unresolved V gene where checked; the cause of the rest is unknown. Clone size and V and J calls were adopted from that table, with D and trimming inferred from the DNA. This sample gives about 61,000 clones in total; around 86% of them show up just once. The top ten hold over 0.7% of the sample.

These data originate in a study of memory CD4+ T cells and cytomegalovirus serostatus (dated by TCRdb to between 2018 and 2021). For the study in its entirety: The cohort included around 35 healthy adults from Belgium, of whom 9 were CMV seropositive and 24 were CMV seronegative. The study sequenced CD4+ memory TCRbeta repertoires of a Belgian cohort with known cytomegalovirus serostatus to replicate a published TCR-based CMV serostatus classifier. Study-wide findings and limitations: Among the 150 to 200 previously reported CMV-associated TCRbeta sequences, some 69 showed up in the CD4+ memory repertoires, with each one found in between one and five individuals. Only CD4+CD45RO+ memory cells were sequenced, in contrast to the original study, which included naive and memory CD4+ and CD8+ populations. A median bootstrapped AUC of almost 0.96 with a 95% CI of 0.76-1.00 was achieved on the Belgian cohort by the original-framework classifier. Results were interpreted as suggesting that the CMV-associated TCR signature is largely present in the CD4+ memory repertoire. For CMV serostatus prediction, a median bootstrapped AUC of 0.95 was reached with the original framework, and a median bootstrapped AUC of 0.91 was reached with a US-trained random forest.

A FACSAria II was used to sort memory CD4+ T cells, defined as single viable CD3+CD4+CD8-CD45RO+ cells. CMV serostatus was assessed using a Roche Elecsys assay, by which serum IgG against CMV pp150, pp28, p38 and p52 was detected. Following thawing, total CD4+ T cells were enriched through positive selection using CD4 magnetic microbeads. The samples came from a different study that was designed specifically to examine the CD4+ T cell memory repertoire. Peripheral blood mononuclear cells were isolated and cryopreserved according to standard operating procedures, and serum was kept at -80 degrees C. The staining relied on CD3-PerCP (BW264/56), CD4-APC (RPA-T4), CD45RO-PE (UCHT1) and CD8-Pacific Orange (3B5) antibodies, and Sytox blue was used to exclude non-viable cells. CDR3 length: 13 amino acids, cysteine to phenylalanine. CDR3 DNA only is kept here, 39 bases in frame from base 1. V loses 5 bases of germline sequence and J loses 1 base, and the interval between the two ends is 8 bases. Looking up the germline V gene yields CDR1 SGHTA and CDR2 FQGTGA.

Recombination connected TRBV7-3 to TRBJ1-1; the D region possibly corresponds to TRBD1 (5 bases align). The origin of this receptor is an adult in good health and CMV-seronegative. Sequencing was carried out using memory CD4+ T cells from blood. The DNA reads as follows: TGTGCCAGCAGCGTGCAGGGGAACACTGAAGCTTTCTTT. Translated, it gives CASSVQGNTEAFF.